Listed here are 15 T cell receptor beta chains from one sample, sequenced in a study of T cell clones after liver transplantation. Assay used: immunoSEQ multiplex PCR; TCRdb lists only in-frame clones, some missing. This table has approximately 100,000 clones, around 83% appearing once. Sequencing used CD4+ T cells from blood, obtained before liver transplant. Receptor source: a human donor who received a liver transplant.

The rearrangement links TRBV5-1 to TRBJ2-1; D could derive from TRBD1 or TRBD2 (6 bases each). Trimming took 0 bases from V and 7 from J, leaving 11 bases between them. CDR1 and CDR2 (germline): SGHRS, YFSETQ. CDR3 length equals 14 residues. CDR3 residues: CASSLEQGGNEQFF. As DNA, the CDR3 is TGCGCCAGCAGCTTGGAACAGGGAGGAAATGAGCAGTTCTTC.

V and J are TRBV7-8 and TRBJ2-5, with no clear D. Trimming stripped 4 bases from V and 4 bases from J, with 16 bases between. Germline loops: CDR1 SGHVS, CDR2 FQNEAQ. The CDR3 is made up of 15 amino acids. The CDR3 region has the DNA TGTGCCAGCAGCTCACCTAGGGTAGCTGGAGAGACCCAGTACTTC. Protein: CASSSPRVAGETQYF.

The CDR3, as DNA: TGTGCCAGCAGCTTGGAGCGAGGACCCCTACAAGAGACCCAGTACTTC. This translates into CASSLERGPLQETQYF. The rearrangement joins TRBV5-6 to TRBJ2-5; D ambiguous. CDR1 is SGHDT and CDR2 is YYEEEE in the germline V gene. V dropped 0 bases and J dropped 2 bases, with 14 bases sitting between them. The CDR3 loop spans 16 amino acids.

The rearrangement joins TRBV5-5 to TRBJ1-4; D gene ambiguous. The CDR3 contains 16 residues. From germline, CDR1 is SGHKS and CDR2 YYEKEE (reference sequence). Trimming took off 4 bases at V and 0 bases at J, with 13 bases between the two ends. The CDR3 nucleotides read TGTGCCAGCAGCCCGGGCCTTGGGGCAACTAATGAAAAACTGTTTTTT. Amino acids: CASSPGLGATNEKLFF.

The chain combines TRBV4-2 with TRBJ1-2, with D maybe TRBD1 (5 bases). The germline CDR1 and CDR2 sequences are LGHNA and YNFKEQ. The length of the CDR3 is 17 residues. V was cut by 0 bases and J by 8 bases, with 22 bases left in between. Here the CDR3 DNA reads TGTGCCAGCAGCCAAGAGGGGCAGGGAGGGAGCTATGGGGGCTACACCTTC. Translating it yields CASSQEGQGGSYGGYTF.

The V call is TRBV9, the J call TRBJ2-1; perhaps TRBD2 as D (6 bases). Germline CDR1 reads SGDLS; CDR2 reads YYNGEE. The CDR3 consists of 14 residues. Trimming cost V 4 bases and J 10 bases, with 18 bases left between them. CDR3 sequence (DNA): TGTGCCAGCAGCCTAGGGACTCTAAACGGGGAGCAGTTCTTC. Translating it yields CASSLGTLNGEQFF. Drawing the rest from reference TRBV9 and TRBJ2-1, the complete variable domain is DSGVTQTPKHLITATGQRVTLRCSPRSGDLSVYWYQQSLDQGLQFLIQYYNGEERAKGNILERFSAQQFPDLHSELNLSSLELGDSALYFCASSLGTLNGEQFFGPGTRLTVL.

The chain uses TRBV7-9 and TRBJ2-6; the D is unclear. This CDR3 has 16 amino acids. The V gene's germline CDR1 is SEHNR and CDR2 FQNEAQ (reference sequence). V shed 5 bases and J shed 4 bases, with 15 bases lying between them. The CDR3 protein is CASSPTLALGANVLTF. Here the CDR3 DNA reads TGTGCCAGCAGCCCGACCCTCGCTCTGGGGGCCAACGTCCTGACTTTC. Full variable domain (missing parts from reference TRBV7-9 and TRBJ2-6): DTGVSQNPRHKITKRGQNVTFRCDPISEHNRLYWYRQTLGQGPEFLTYFQNEAQLEKSRLLSDRFSAERPKGSFSTLEIQRTEQGDSAMYLCASSPTLALGANVLTFGAGSRLTVL.

This clone was seen just once. The gene calls are TRBV7-8 and TRBJ1-1; 7 positions agree with TRBD1. Trimming removed 5 bases from V and 9 bases from J; junction bases left unmatched: 15. The V gene's germline CDR1 is SGHVS and CDR2 FQNEAQ. This CDR3 is 15 amino acids long. The CDR3 loop reads CASSPLGRGSNQAFF. CDR3 in DNA: TGTGCCAGCAGCCCATTGGGCAGGGGGTCTAACCAAGCTTTCTTT.

In this sample, this clone turned up once. V is TRBV5-1 and J is TRBJ1-1; D call uncertain. Germline CDR1 and CDR2: SGHRS and YFSETQ. Trimming stripped 3 bases from V and 8 bases from J, with 11 bases between. The CDR3 totals 12 residues. This CDR3 is CASSWSGVEAFF. CDR3 DNA sequence: TGCGCCAGCAGCTGGTCCGGGGTAGAAGCTTTCTTT. Together with reference TRBV5-1 and TRBJ1-1, the CDR3 gives the full variable domain: KAGVTQTPRYLIKTRGQQVTLSCSPISGHRSVSWYQQTPGQGLQFLFEYFSETQRNKGNFPGRFSGRQFSNSRSEMNVSTLELGDSALYLCASSWSGVEAFFGQGTRLTVV.

This chain joins TRBV27 and TRBJ1-1; D is ambiguous. Germline lookup yields CDR1 MNHEY and CDR2 SMNVEV (reference sequence). The CDR3 has 15 amino acids. Trimming pared 6 bases from V and 1 base from J, leaving 15 bases between. DNA of the CDR3: TGTGCCAGCAGCCCCCGTTCTGGGTGGAACACTGAAGCTTTCTTT. Protein product: CASSPRSGWNTEAFF.

This clone was seen only once. V is TRBV18 and J is TRBJ1-2, with D maybe TRBD1 (5 bases). Germline V lookup: CDR1 KGHSH, CDR2 LQKENI. Trimming left V 2 bases short and J 2 bases short, with 12 bases between. There are 15 residues in the CDR3. CDR3 nucleotides: TGTGCCAGCTCACCAACCACGGGACGGAACTATGGCTACACCTTC. Amino acids: CASSPTTGRNYGYTF.

The chain employs TRBV5-6 and TRBJ2-2, with D tentatively TRBD1 (5 bases). The CDR3 extends over 15 amino acids. CDR1 and CDR2 from the germline V gene are SGHDT and YYEEEE. The V and J ends lost 0 bases and 3 bases respectively, with 9 bases between them. CDR3 region: CASSLVGVDTGELFF. DNA of the CDR3: TGTGCCAGCAGCTTGGTAGGGGTAGACACCGGGGAGCTGTTTTTT.

The chain recombines TRBV15 with TRBJ1-1; D is unclear. Germline assignment: CDR1 LNHNV and CDR2 YYDKDF (reference sequence). This CDR3 contains 19 residues. The V gene lost 0 bases and the J gene lost 0 bases, with 20 bases spanning the gap. The CDR3 DNA is TGTGCCACCAGCAGAGATTATGGGAGTGGTCCGGGCCTGAACACTGAAGCTTTCTTT. It translates to CATSRDYGSGPGLNTEAFF.

The chain carries TRBV6-1 and TRBJ2-1, with D uncertain. Per germline, CDR1 MNHNS and CDR2 SASEGT. The germline V and J ends were trimmed by 4 bases and 4 bases, with 8 bases remaining between them. This CDR3 contains 13 residues. The CDR3 DNA sequence: TGTGCCAGCAGTGGGTCGAGTTACAATGAGCAGTTCTTC. Amino acid sequence: CASSGSSYNEQFF.

The gene calls are TRBV7-3 and TRBJ2-5; weak D call: TRBD2 (6 bases). Per germline, CDR1 SGHTA and CDR2 FQGTGA. The CDR3 runs 15 residues. V lost 5 bases and J 5 bases, leaving 18 bases between the germline ends. Written as DNA, the CDR3 is TGTGCCAGCAGCCCCACCGGACTACAGGCGGAGACCCAGTACTTC. Translation: CASSPTGLQAETQYF.